This note documents a single TCR beta chain sequence. This clone's antigen is unknown. Qualities for individual bases were not recorded, and no much larger clone is one base off. One collaborating source in Seattle enrolled patients while the patients were actively infected and followed the patients over time throughout the course of disease. Each collaborating institution followed its own protocols to collect whole blood in K2EDTA tubes. Collaborator samples were shipped for TCRbeta analysis as frozen whole blood, isolated PBMCs, or DNA extracted from either sample type. This entry comes from a study of blood T cell repertoires in COVID-19 (TCRdb year 2020). Describing the broader study: The collaborator samples originated in the United States, Italy and Spain and spanned the acute and convalescent phases of COVID-19. The material from the prospective study consisted of cDNA or gDNA derived from T cells, B-cell-depleted T cells, or PBMCs. The dataset comprised deeply sampled blood TCRbeta repertoires from subjects exposed to, actively infected with, or recovered from COVID-19. The repertoires were released in a freely available public database intended as a resource for research on the immune response to SARS-CoV-2. The samples were drawn from two sources: the first 160 participants of the ongoing ImmuneRACE study, and some 1,300 subjects contributed by 6 global collaborators. The sample metadata nearly always contained a de-identified subject ID, COVID-19 status, age in years and sex. HLA class I and class II types, where available, came from metadata supplied by the sample provider rather than from assay-based typing. General conclusions and limits of the study: The quantity of clinical and demographic metadata differed by source and by participant and was supplied without curation.

TCRbeta CDR3 regions were amplified from genomic DNA by means of the immunoSEQ Assay, a bias-controlled multiplex PCR. Under the source paper's analysis protocol: The number of nucleated cells in each sample was estimated by amplification of reference gene primers within the assay. To quantify the absolute abundance of each unique TCRbeta CDR3 rearrangement, sequence reads were collapsed and filtered. Productive Simpson clonality was computed per sample as the square root of Simpson's diversity index over productive rearrangements. TCRdb stores this immuneACCESS table with in-frame sequences only. Part of the clones is absent; in the studies checked, under half of the shortfall reflects unresolved V genes, and no reason is known for the rest. V, J and clone size are those of that table, while D and trimming were read from the DNA. The sample table records around 260,000 clones; around 90% of these occur just once. The ten largest clones add up to 2% to 3% of the sample.

This receptor was identified in a young adult with COVID-19, enrolled during active disease. Sequencing was done on a sample of peripheral blood.

The nucleotide sequence is given as TGTGCCAGCAGTTCTGGACTAGCGGGGTACGAGCAGTACTTC. Its product reads: CASSSGLAGYEQYF. The sequence is built from TRBV6-5 and TRBJ2-7; TRBD2 agrees with 12 junctional bases. Trimming leaves V shorter by 4 bases and J shorter by 4 bases, with the junction holding 2 bases beyond the gene matches. The germline V gene sets CDR1 to MNHEY and CDR2 to SVGAGI. The CDR3 starts with the cysteine, ends with the phenylalanine, and has 14 residues. CDR3 DNA is the only sequence kept; it has 42 bases, read in frame from the first base.